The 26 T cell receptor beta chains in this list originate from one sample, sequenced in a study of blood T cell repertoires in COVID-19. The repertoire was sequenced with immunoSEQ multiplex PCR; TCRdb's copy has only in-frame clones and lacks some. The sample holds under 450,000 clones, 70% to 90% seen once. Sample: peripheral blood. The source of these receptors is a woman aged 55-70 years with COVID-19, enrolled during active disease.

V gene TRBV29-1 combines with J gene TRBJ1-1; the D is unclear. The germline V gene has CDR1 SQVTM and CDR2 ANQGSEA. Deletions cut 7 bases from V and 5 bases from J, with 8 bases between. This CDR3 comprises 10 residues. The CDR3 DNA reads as TGCAGCGACCGGGGTACTGAAGCTTTCTTT. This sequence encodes CSDRGTEAFF.

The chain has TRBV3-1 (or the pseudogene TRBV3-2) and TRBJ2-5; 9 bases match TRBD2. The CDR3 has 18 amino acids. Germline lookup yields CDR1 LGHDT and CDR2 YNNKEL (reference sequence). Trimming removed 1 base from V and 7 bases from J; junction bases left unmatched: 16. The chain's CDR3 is CASSQGAFGGGARGTQYF. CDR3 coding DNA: TGTGCCAGCAGCCAAGGGGCTTTTGGCGGGGGGGCCCGGGGGACCCAGTACTTC.

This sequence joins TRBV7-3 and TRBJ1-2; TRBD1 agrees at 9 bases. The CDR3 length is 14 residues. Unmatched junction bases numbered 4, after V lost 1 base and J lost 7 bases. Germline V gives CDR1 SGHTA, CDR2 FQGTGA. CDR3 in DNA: TGTGCCAGCAGCTTAATGGGACAGGGTGGTGGCTACACCTTC. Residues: CASSLMGQGGGYTF.

This chain's CDR3 is CAISSTPLRTGEDEQYF. The DNA of the CDR3 is TGTGCCATCAGCTCGACCCCACTTCGAACAGGGGAGGACGAGCAGTACTTC. The chain couples TRBV10-3 to TRBJ2-7, with D maybe TRBD1 (7 bases). The CDR3 loop spans 17 amino acids. V lost 6 bases and J 5 bases, leaving 26 bases between the germline ends. CDR1 is ENHRY and CDR2 is SYGVKD in the germline V gene.

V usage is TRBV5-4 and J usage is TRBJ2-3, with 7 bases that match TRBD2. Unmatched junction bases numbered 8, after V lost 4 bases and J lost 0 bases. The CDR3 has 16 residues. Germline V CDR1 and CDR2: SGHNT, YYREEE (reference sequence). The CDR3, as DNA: TGTGCCAGCAGCCCCCGCCGGGGGGATAGCACAGATACGCAGTATTTT. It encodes CASSPRRGDSTDTQYF.

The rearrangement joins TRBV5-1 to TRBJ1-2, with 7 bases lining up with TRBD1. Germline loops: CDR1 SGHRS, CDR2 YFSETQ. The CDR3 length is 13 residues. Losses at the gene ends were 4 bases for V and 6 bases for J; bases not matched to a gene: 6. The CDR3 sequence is CASSPTGTHGYTF. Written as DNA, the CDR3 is TGCGCCAGCAGCCCGACAGGGACCCATGGCTACACCTTC.

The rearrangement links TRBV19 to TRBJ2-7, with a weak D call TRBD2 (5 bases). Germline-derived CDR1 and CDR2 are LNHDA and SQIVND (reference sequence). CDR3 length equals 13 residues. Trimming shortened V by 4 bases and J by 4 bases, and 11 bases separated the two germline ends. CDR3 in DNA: TGTGCCAGTAGTACGACTACCATATACGAGCAGTACTTC. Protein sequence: CASSTTTIYEQYF.

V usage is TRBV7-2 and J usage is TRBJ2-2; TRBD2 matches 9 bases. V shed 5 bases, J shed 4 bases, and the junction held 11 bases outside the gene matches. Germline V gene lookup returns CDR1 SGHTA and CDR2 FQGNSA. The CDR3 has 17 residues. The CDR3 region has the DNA TGTGCCAGCAGCCGTGCGGGCGGGGGGGAGACCACCGGGGAGCTGTTTTTT. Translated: CASSRAGGGETTGELFF.

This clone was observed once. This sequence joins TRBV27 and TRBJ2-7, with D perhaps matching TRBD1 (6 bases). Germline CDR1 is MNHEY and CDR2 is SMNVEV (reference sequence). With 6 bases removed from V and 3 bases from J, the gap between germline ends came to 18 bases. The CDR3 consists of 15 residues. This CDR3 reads CASRNIQGKLYEQYF. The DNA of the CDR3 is TGTGCCAGCAGAAATATCCAGGGGAAGCTCTACGAGCAGTACTTC.

DNA for the CDR3: TGCGCCAGCAGCTTGGGAGGGAATGGAAACACCATATATTTT. Protein product: CASSLGGNGNTIYF. The J gene is TRBJ1-3, the V gene TRBV5-1; no reliable D call. CDR3 size: 14 residues. Germline assignment: CDR1 SGHRS and CDR2 YFSETQ. V was trimmed by 0 bases and J by 3 bases, leaving 7 bases between them.

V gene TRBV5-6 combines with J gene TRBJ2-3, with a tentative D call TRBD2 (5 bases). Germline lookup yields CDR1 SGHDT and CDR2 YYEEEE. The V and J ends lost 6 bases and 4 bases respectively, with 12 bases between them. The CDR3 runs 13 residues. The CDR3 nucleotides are TGTGCCAGCACACCGGGATCATCAGATACGCAGTATTTT. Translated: CASTPGSSDTQYF. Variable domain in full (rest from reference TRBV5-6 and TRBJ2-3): DAGVTQSPTHLIKTRGQQVTLRCSPKSGHDTVSWYQQALGQGPQFIFQYYEEEERQRGNFPDRFSGHQFPNYSSELNVNALLLGDSALYLCASTPGSSDTQYFGPGTRLTVL.

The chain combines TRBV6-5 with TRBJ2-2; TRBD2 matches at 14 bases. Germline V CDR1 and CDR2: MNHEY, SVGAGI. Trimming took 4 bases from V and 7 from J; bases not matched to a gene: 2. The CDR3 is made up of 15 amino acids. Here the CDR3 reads CASSWTSGGIGELFF. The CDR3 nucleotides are TGTGCCAGCAGTTGGACTAGCGGGGGGATCGGGGAGCTGTTTTTT.

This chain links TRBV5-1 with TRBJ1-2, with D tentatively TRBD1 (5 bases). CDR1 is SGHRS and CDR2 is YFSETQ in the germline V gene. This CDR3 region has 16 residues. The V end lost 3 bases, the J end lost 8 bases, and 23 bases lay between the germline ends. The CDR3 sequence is CASSSGLGQGSQGYTF. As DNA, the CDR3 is TGCGCCAGCAGCTCTGGCTTGGGGCAGGGATCACAAGGCTACACCTTC.

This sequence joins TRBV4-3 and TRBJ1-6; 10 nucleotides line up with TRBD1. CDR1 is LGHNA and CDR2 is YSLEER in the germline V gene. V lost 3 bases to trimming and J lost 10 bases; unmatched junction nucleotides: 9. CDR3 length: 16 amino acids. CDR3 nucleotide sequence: TGCGCCAGCAGCCAGACAGGGGGCGATAGGAAGTCACCCCTCCACTTT. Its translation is CASSQTGGDRKSPLHF.

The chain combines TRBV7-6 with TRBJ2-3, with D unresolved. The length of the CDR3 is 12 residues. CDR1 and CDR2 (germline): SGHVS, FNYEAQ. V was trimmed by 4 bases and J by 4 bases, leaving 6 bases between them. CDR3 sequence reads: CASSSSSDTQYF. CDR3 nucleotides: TGTGCCAGCAGCTCTTCTTCAGATACGCAGTATTTT.

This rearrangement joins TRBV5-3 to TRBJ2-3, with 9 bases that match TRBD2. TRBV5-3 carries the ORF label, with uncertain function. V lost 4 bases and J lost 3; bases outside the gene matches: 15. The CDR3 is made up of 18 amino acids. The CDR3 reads CARSEGSVLAGDTDTQYF. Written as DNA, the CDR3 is TGTGCCAGAAGCGAGGGGTCGGTCTTAGCGGGGGATACAGATACGCAGTATTTT.

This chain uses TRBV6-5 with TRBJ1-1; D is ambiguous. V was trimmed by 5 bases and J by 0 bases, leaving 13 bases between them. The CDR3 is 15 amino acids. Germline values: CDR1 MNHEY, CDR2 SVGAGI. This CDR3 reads CASSPAGFLNTEAFF. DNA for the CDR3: TGTGCCAGCAGTCCGGCGGGGTTCCTGAACACTGAAGCTTTCTTT.

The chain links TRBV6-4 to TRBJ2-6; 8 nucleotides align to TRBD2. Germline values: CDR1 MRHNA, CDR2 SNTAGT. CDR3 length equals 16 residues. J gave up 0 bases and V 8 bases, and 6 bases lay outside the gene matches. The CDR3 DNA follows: TGTGCCAGCTCGGGGGGGCAGTCCTCTGGGGCCAACGTCCTGACTTTC. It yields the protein CASSGGQSSGANVLTF.

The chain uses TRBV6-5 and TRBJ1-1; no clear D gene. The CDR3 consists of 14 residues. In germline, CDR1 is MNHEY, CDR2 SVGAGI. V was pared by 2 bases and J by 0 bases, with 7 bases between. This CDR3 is CASSYEGVNTEAFF. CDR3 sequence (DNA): TGTGCCAGCAGTTACGAGGGTGTGAACACTGAAGCTTTCTTT.

The CDR3 DNA reads TGTGCCAGCAGCTTAGAACTAACGGGGGGCCCCGGACCCTCCTACGAGCAGTACTTC. It codes for CASSLELTGGPGPSYEQYF. The chain carries TRBV7-2 and TRBJ2-7; a weak D match, TRBD2 (7 bases). The CDR3 has 19 residues. The germline gives CDR1 SGHTA, CDR2 FQGNSA. Trimming left V 1 base short and J 0 bases short, with 22 bases between.

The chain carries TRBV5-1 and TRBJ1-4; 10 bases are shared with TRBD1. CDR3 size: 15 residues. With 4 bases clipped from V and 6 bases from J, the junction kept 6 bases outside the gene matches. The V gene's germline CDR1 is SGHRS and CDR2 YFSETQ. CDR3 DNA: TGCGCCAGCAGCCCCGCCGGGACAGGGGATGAAAAACTGTTTTTT. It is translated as CASSPAGTGDEKLFF.

The CDR3 spells CAWTLTGRYDEQYF. The CDR3 bases are TGTGCCTGGACCCTGACAGGCCGGTATGACGAGCAGTACTTC. J is TRBJ2-7 and V is TRBV30, with D possibly being TRBD1 (6 bases). The CDR3 contains 14 residues. Germline V gene lookup returns CDR1 GTSNPN and CDR2 SVGIG (reference sequence). Trimming removed 4 bases at V and 5 bases at J, with 18 bases between.

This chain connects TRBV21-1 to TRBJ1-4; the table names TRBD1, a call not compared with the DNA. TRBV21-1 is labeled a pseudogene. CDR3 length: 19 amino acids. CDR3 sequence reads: CASSERAGTEVKRNEKLFF. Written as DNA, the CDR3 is TGTGCCAGCAGCGAGAGAGCCGGGACAGAGGTTAAACGGAATGAAAAACTGTTTTTT.

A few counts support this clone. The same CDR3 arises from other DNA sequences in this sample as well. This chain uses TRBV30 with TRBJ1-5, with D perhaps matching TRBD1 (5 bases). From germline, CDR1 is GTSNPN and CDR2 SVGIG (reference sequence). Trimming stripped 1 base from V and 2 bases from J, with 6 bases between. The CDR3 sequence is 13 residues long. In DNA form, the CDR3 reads TGTGCCTGGAGTGAACAGGGCAATCAGCCCCAGCATTTT. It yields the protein CAWSEQGNQPQHF. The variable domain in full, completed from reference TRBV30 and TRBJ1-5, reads SQTIHQWPATLVQPVGSPLSLECTVEGTSNPNLYWYRQAAGRGLQLLFYSVGIGQISSEVPQNLSASRPQDRQFILSSKKLLLSDSGFYLCAWSEQGNQPQHFGDGTRLSIL.

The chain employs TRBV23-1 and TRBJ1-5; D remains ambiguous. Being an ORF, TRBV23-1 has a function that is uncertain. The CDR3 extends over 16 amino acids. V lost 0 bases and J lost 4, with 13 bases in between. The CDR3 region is CASSQSRRWGNQPQHF. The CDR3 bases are TGCGCCAGCAGTCAATCTAGGAGGTGGGGAAATCAGCCCCAGCATTTT.

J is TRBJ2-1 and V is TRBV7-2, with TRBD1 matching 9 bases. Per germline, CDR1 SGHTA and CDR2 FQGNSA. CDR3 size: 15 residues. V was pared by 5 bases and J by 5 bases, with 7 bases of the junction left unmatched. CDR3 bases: TGTGCCAGCAGCATTCGGACAGGGGCGGACAATGAGCAGTTCTTC. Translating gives CASSIRTGADNEQFF.